Described below is a single T cell receptor beta chain sequence and its context. Its matching antigen is unknown. This specimen comes from a study of cytomegalovirus exposure and HLA in healthy donors. Study-wide background: A later analysis reported the same platform for the 95 to 150 validation repertoires and the 650 to 750 first-cohort repertoires. Points from the study as a whole: A list of approximately 160 TCR beta chains associated with cytomegalovirus was given. The finding came from a later analysis; first-cohort TCR clusters tended to co-occur in the approximately 120 validation repertoires.

The assay was immunoSEQ multiplex PCR, and TCRdb's table has in-frame clones only and misses some. The table includes 110,000 or so clones, about 82% detected once. The germline CDR1 and CDR2 sequences are SGHDN and FVKESK. The V end lost 1 base, the J end lost 7 bases, and 10 bases lay between the germline ends. This CDR3 comprises 14 residues. The TCR was taken from a young man in good health and CMV-seronegative. The chain has TRBV14 and TRBJ2-2, with a tentative D call TRBD1 (5 bases). The sequencing input was PBMCs. This CDR3 reads CASSQAQGYGELFF. The CDR3 DNA reads as TGTGCCAGCAGCCAAGCGCAGGGATACGGGGAGCTGTTTTTT.